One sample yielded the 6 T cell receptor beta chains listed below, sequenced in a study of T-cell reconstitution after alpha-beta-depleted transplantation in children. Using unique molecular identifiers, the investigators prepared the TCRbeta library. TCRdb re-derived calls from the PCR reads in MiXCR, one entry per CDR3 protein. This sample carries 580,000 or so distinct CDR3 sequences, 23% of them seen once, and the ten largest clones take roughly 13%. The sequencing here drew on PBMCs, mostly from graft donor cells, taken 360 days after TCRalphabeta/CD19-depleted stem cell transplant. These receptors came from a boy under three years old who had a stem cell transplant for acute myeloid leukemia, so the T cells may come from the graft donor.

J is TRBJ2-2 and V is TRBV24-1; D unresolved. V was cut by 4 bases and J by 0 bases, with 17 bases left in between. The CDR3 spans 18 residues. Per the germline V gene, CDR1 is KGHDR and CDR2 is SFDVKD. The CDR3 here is CATSDLGIGSANTGELFF. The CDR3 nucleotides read TGTGCCACCAGTGACCTGGGAATAGGTTCCGCGAACACCGGGGAGCTGTTTTTT.

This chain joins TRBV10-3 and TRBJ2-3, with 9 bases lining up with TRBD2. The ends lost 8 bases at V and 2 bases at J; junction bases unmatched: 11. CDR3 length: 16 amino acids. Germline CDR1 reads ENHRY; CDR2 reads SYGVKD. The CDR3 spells CAISSGISGSTDTQYF. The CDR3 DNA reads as TGTGCCATCTCTAGCGGGATTAGCGGATCCACAGATACGCAGTATTTT.

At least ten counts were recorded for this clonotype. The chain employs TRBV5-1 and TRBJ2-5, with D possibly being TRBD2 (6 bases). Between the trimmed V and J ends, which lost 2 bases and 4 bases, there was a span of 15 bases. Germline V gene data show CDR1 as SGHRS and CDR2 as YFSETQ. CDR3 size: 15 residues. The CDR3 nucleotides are TGCGCCAGCAGCTTTCAGGGATCCGGGAGAGAGACCCAGTACTTC. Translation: CASSFQGSGRETQYF.

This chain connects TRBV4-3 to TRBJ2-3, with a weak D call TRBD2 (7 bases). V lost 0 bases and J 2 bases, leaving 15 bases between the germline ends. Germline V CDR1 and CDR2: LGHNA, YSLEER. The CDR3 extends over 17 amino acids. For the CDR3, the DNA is TGCGCCAGCAGCCAAGATTTTAGGCGGGGGCTCACAGATACGCAGTATTTT. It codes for CASSQDFRRGLTDTQYF.

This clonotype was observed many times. CDR3 nucleotides: TGCAGCGTTGGCCAGGGGGCGATTGGCTACACCTTC. Protein product: CSVGQGAIGYTF. The chain combines TRBV29-1 with TRBJ1-2; TRBD1 agrees at 8 bases. CDR3 length equals 12 residues. The V gene's germline CDR1 is SQVTM and CDR2 ANQGSEA. The junction had 5 bases not matched to a gene; V was cut back by 4 bases and J by 7 bases.

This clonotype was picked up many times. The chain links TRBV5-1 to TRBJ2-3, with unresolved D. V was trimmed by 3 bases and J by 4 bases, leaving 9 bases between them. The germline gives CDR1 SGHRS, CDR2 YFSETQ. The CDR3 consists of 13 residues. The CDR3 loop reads CASSSRTADTQYF. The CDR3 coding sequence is TGCGCCAGCAGCTCCCGGACCGCAGATACGCAGTATTTT. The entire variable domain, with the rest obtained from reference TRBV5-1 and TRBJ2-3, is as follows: KAGVTQTPRYLIKTRGQQVTLSCSPISGHRSVSWYQQTPGQGLQFLFEYFSETQRNKGNFPGRFSGRQFSNSRSEMNVSTLELGDSALYLCASSSRTADTQYFGPGTRLTVL.